The 10 T cell receptor beta chains given below trace back to one sample, sequenced in a study of blood T cell repertoires in COVID-19. TCRdb keeps only in-frame clones here, not all; method: immunoSEQ multiplex PCR. Of 80,000 or so clones listed, about 83% are singletons. Sequencing was carried out using peripheral blood. The source is a human donor in a cohort sampled during active COVID-19.

This clone showed up just a few times. The rearrangement joins TRBV15 to TRBJ2-7, with D possibly matching TRBD2 (6 bases). The CDR3 contains 17 residues. Germline V lookup: CDR1 LNHNV, CDR2 YYDKDF (reference sequence). Trimming shortened V by 8 bases and J by 0 bases, and 23 bases separated the two germline ends. CDR3 protein: CATSREASRYFSYEQYF. DNA of the CDR3: TGTGCCACCTCTAGGGAGGCTAGTCGATACTTCTCCTACGAGCAGTACTTC.

This clone is a singleton in its sample. The V and J genes are TRBV30 and TRBJ2-7; 7 bases line up with TRBD2. Germline CDR1 is GTSNPN and CDR2 is SVGIG (reference sequence). V lost 4 bases and J lost 3; bases outside the gene matches: 9. This CDR3 is 14 amino acids long. Here the CDR3 DNA reads TGTGCCTGGAATGCGGCGGGAGAGGTCTACGAGCAGTACTTC. Translating gives CAWNAAGEVYEQYF.

This chain links TRBV19 with TRBJ1-1; 9 bases agree with TRBD1. CDR3 length: 17 amino acids. Germline trimming cut 1 base from V and 1 base from J; bases unmatched to any gene: 7. Germline V gene lookup returns CDR1 LNHDA and CDR2 SQIVND (reference sequence). This chain's CDR3 is CASSIVTGGRGNTEAFF. Written as DNA, the CDR3 is TGTGCCAGTAGTATAGTTACAGGGGGCAGGGGGAACACTGAAGCTTTCTTT.

This chain links TRBV6-5 with TRBJ2-2, with D maybe TRBD1 (7 bases). The CDR3 consists of 15 residues. The germline V gene encodes CDR1 MNHEY and CDR2 SVGAGI. V dropped 4 bases and J dropped 5 bases, with 14 bases sitting between them. The DNA for the CDR3 is TGTGCCAGCAGTTCCCCGACAGGGAGGACCGGGGAGCTGTTTTTT. It translates to CASSSPTGRTGELFF.

The chain employs TRBV5-4 and TRBJ1-1, with a possible D match to TRBD1 (5 bases). The CDR3 sequence is 15 residues long. Germline assignment: CDR1 SGHNT and CDR2 YYREEE (reference sequence). Trimming removed 4 bases at V and 8 bases at J, with 21 bases between. In nucleotides, the CDR3 is TGTGCCAGCAGCCCAGAGTGGGGGGGGTCAACCGAAGCTTTCTTT. Its translation: CASSPEWGGSTEAFF.

This clone has a single count. The V gene is TRBV19, the J gene TRBJ1-1, with TRBD1 identical over 7 bases. V was pared by 6 bases and J by 5 bases, with 6 bases of the junction left unmatched. In germline, CDR1 is LNHDA, CDR2 SQIVND (reference sequence). The CDR3 sequence is 13 residues long. The CDR3 DNA follows: TGTGCCAGTAGAAGGGGGCAAGGAACTGAAGCTTTCTTT. Protein sequence: CASRRGQGTEAFF.

DNA of the CDR3: TGTGCCAGTAGTATCGGGTCTCGAGGAACTGAAGCTTTCTTT. This codes for CASSIGSRGTEAFF. This chain connects TRBV19 to TRBJ1-1; no reliable D call. Trimming cost V 3 bases and J 5 bases, with 13 bases left between them. CDR1 and CDR2 from the germline V gene are LNHDA and SQIVND (reference sequence). The CDR3 is 14 amino acids. Variable domain in full (rest from reference TRBV19 and TRBJ1-1): DGGITQSPKYLFRKEGQNVTLSCEQNLNHDAMYWYRQDPGQGLRLIYYSQIVNDFQKGDIAEGYSVSREKKESFPLTVTSAQKNPTAFYLCASSIGSRGTEAFFGQGTRLTVV.

The chain uses TRBV15 and TRBJ2-2, with 10 positions matching TRBD2. The ends lost 4 bases at V and 7 bases at J; junction bases unmatched: 9. The germline V gene has CDR1 LNHNV and CDR2 YYDKDF (reference sequence). This CDR3 has 16 residues. CDR3 sequence reads: CATSTIVAGGHGELFF. DNA of the CDR3: TGTGCCACCAGCACTATCGTAGCGGGAGGTCACGGGGAGCTGTTTTTT.

The CDR3 region is CASSLDSTYEQYF. For the CDR3, the DNA is TGTGCCAGCAGTTTAGACAGTACCTACGAGCAGTACTTC. This chain joins TRBV28 and TRBJ2-7; D might be TRBD1 (5 bases). The V end lost 2 bases, the J end lost 2 bases, and 7 bases lay between the germline ends. The CDR3 covers 13 residues. CDR1 is MDHEN and CDR2 is SYDVKM in the germline V gene.

The V and J genes are TRBV28 and TRBJ1-1; 7 bases match TRBD1. Germline CDR1 is MDHEN and CDR2 is SYDVKM. V shed 4 bases and J 5 bases; nucleotides not matched to a gene: 4. This CDR3 has 13 residues. CDR3 DNA sequence: TGTGCCAGCAGTTCCACAGGGGTTACTGAAGCTTTCTTT. Translating gives CASSSTGVTEAFF.